The T cell receptor (beta chain) under discussion was sequenced for a study of technical replicates of blood from several donors. The V end was cut by 5 bases, the J end by 2 bases, with 12 bases between. The V gene's germline CDR1 is SGHTA and CDR2 FQGNSA. The CDR3 is 14 amino acids. Libraries were prepared by immunoSEQ multiplex PCR; TCRdb keeps only in-frame clonotypes and omits some of them. The sample lists tens of thousands of clones, roughly four fifths occurring once. This receptor was taken from a human donor in good health. Some clones in this sample may be carry-over from other donors' samples. The V and J genes are TRBV7-2 and TRBJ2-5; the D gene is possibly TRBD1 (5 bases). The specimen sequenced was PBMCs. The CDR3 loop reads CASSLEAGQETQYF. The DNA of the CDR3 is TGTGCCAGCAGCCTAGAGGCAGGGCAAGAGACCCAGTACTTC. Drawing the rest from reference TRBV7-2 and TRBJ2-5, the complete variable domain is GAGVSQSPSNKVTEKGKDVELRCDPISGHTALYWYRQSLGQGLEFLIYFQGNSAPDKSGLPSDRFSAERTGGSVSTLTIQRTQQEDSAVYLCASSLEAGQETQYFGPGTRLLVL.